These 7 T cell receptor beta chains originate from one sample sequenced in a study of shared clonotypes between healthy human individuals. Only in-frame clones appear in the TCRdb table, and some are missing; sequencing was by immunoSEQ multiplex PCR. Among about 680,000 clones, about three quarters were seen once, and the ten largest hold 1.5% to 2%. The sample consisted of memory CD4+ T cells sorted from blood. Subset here: CD45RA-negative fraction. Source of these receptors: a woman aged 25 to 39 in good health.

The chain links TRBV6-5 to TRBJ2-7; 10 nucleotides align to TRBD1. The CDR3 totals 14 residues. V lost 9 bases to trimming and J lost 1 base; unmatched junction nucleotides: 6. Germline loops: CDR1 MNHEY, CDR2 SVGAGI. The DNA of the CDR3 is TGTGCCAGTGGGACAGGGGCGCATTCCTACGAGCAGTACTTC. This sequence encodes CASGTGAHSYEQYF.

A single count supports this clone. The chain carries TRBV6-5 and TRBJ1-1; unclear D gene. V was clipped by 3 bases and J by 2 bases, with 10 bases between them. From germline, CDR1 is MNHEY and CDR2 SVGAGI. This CDR3 contains 14 residues. The CDR3, as DNA: TGTGCCAGCAGTTATAGGGCGTTTAACACTGAAGCTTTCTTT. It specifies CASSYRAFNTEAFF.

J is TRBJ1-1 and V is TRBV7-6; no definite D call. This CDR3 has 13 amino acids. V lost 4 bases to trimming and J lost 5 bases, with 11 bases between them. Germline assignment: CDR1 SGHVS and CDR2 FNYEAQ. CDR3 nucleotides: TGTGCCAGCAGCTCCCAGGCCGAAACTGAAGCTTTCTTT. Translation gives CASSSQAETEAFF.

This rearrangement joins TRBV30 to TRBJ2-7; D perhaps matches TRBD2 (6 bases). This CDR3 region has 14 residues. Germline CDR1 GTSNPN, CDR2 SVGIG (reference sequence). Trimming cost V 0 bases and J 3 bases, with 12 bases left between them. CDR3 DNA sequence: TGTGCCTGGAGTGTTGGCGGGACCCTCTACGAGCAGTACTTC. Protein: CAWSVGGTLYEQYF.

This clone showed up many times. This chain joins TRBV6-1 and TRBJ1-1; D unclear. This CDR3 has 13 residues. From germline, CDR1 is MNHNS and CDR2 SASEGT. Trimming pared 10 bases from V and 1 base from J, leaving 13 bases between. The CDR3 reads CATMVVTNTEAFF. CDR3 nucleotide sequence: TGTGCCACTATGGTTGTAACGAACACTGAAGCTTTCTTT.

The chain combines TRBV2 with TRBJ2-7; maybe TRBD1 (6 bases). Trimming left V 0 bases short and J 3 bases short, with 12 bases between. This CDR3 is 15 amino acids long. The germline V gene encodes CDR1 SNHLY and CDR2 FYNNEI. CDR3 residues: CASSEARQGLYEQYF. The CDR3 DNA reads TGTGCCAGCAGTGAAGCGAGGCAGGGGCTCTACGAGCAGTACTTC.

V usage is TRBV7-7 and J usage is TRBJ1-1; no definite D call. Trimming left V 3 bases short and J 1 base short, with 6 bases between. The CDR3 is 13 residues long. Germline V gene sequence: CDR1 SSHAT, CDR2 FNYEAQ (reference sequence). The CDR3 DNA reads as TGTGCCAGCAGCTTGTCAGGGAACACTGAAGCTTTCTTT. Protein: CASSLSGNTEAFF.